This note documents a single T cell receptor beta chain sequence. Its target is not known. Per sorted-subset replicate PCR, input was approximately 0.2 ug DNA, representing 30,000 to 35,000 T cell genomes. Libraries were prepared by immunoSEQ multiplex PCR; TCRdb keeps only in-frame clonotypes and omits some of them. The profile shows a few million clones, almost 96% of them singletons. These data belong to a study of shared clonotypes between healthy human individuals. Broader study findings: Rarefaction curves obtained for sorted subsets showed sequencing incomplete despite large depth.

V trimming: 4 bases; J trimming: 5 bases; junction bases outside the gene matches: 18. Germline loops: CDR1 SNHLY, CDR2 FYNNEI. The CDR3 covers 19 residues. This sequence originates from a young man in good health. This rearrangement joins TRBV2 to TRBJ2-5; 11 bases agree with TRBD2. The specimen sequenced was naive CD4+ T cells sorted from blood. This sample's subset: CD45RA+ positively selected. This CDR3 is CASSGFTSGSLYQGETQYF. CDR3 DNA: TGTGCCAGCAGTGGCTTCACTAGCGGGAGTCTCTACCAGGGGGAGACCCAGTACTTC.